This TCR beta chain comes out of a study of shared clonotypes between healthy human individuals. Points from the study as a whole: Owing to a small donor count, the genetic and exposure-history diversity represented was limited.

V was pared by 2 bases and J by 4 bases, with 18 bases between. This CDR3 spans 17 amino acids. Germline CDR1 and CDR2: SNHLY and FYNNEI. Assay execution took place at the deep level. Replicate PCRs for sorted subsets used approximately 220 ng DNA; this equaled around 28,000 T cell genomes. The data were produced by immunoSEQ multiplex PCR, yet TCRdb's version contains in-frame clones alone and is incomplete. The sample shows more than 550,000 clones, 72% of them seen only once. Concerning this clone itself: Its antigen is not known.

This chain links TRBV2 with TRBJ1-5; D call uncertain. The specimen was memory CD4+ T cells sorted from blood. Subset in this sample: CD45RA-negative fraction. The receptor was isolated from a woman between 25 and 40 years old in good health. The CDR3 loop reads CASSEFGLKHANQPQHF. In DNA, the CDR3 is TGTGCCAGCAGTGAATTCGGACTCAAACACGCTAATCAGCCCCAGCATTTT.